A selection of T cell receptor beta chains follows, all from one sample in a study of T cell responses to AZD1222 COVID-19 vaccine. Clones were sequenced by immunoSEQ multiplex PCR, and TCRdb holds only the in-frame ones, with some missing. The sample carries 150,000 to 180,000 clones, more than 85% recorded once. Specimen: peripheral blood, collected after recovery from COVID-19. These TCRs come from an adult who had recovered from COVID-19. Both conserved end residues are part of each CDR3. Each record gives: CDR3 DNA, CDR3 protein, D gene, clone size, J gene, V gene. The D gene is left open where the match is weak. Only part of the rows carry a size: once, few, many, or a class if the clone is expanded.

CDR3 DNA: TGCGCCAGCAATCTCCGGACAGGCGGACACATTCACTCTGGAAACACCATATATTTT; CDR3 protein: CASNLRTGGHIHSGNTIYF; D gene: TRBD1; clone size: .; J gene: TRBJ1-3; V gene: TRBV5-1
CDR3 DNA: TGTGCCAGCAGTGGAAGACAGCTCGACTCTGGAAACACCATATATTTT; CDR3 protein: CASSGRQLDSGNTIYF; D gene: .; clone size: .; J gene: TRBJ1-3; V gene: TRBV6-1
CDR3 DNA: TGTGCCAGCAGAAACCCGACAGGGGACTATGGCTACACCTTC; CDR3 protein: CASRNPTGDYGYTF; D gene: TRBD1; clone size: once; J gene: TRBJ1-2; V gene: TRBV7-9
CDR3 DNA: TGTGCCAGCAGCATTGAGGGGATATATAGCAATCAGCCCCAGCATTTT; CDR3 protein: CASSIEGIYSNQPQHF; D gene: .; clone size: once; J gene: TRBJ1-5; V gene: TRBV7-8
CDR3 DNA: TGTGCCAGCAGCTTGGGGTCGGGGTACGAGCAGTACTTC; CDR3 protein: CASSLGSGYEQYF; D gene: .; clone size: .; J gene: TRBJ2-7; V gene: TRBV5-8
CDR3 DNA: TGCGCCAGCAGCCATATTACCCGGGGACGGAGGGGCACTGAAGCTTTCTTT; CDR3 protein: CASSHITRGRRGTEAFF; D gene: .; clone size: .; J gene: TRBJ1-1; V gene: TRBV4-1
CDR3 DNA: TGTGCCAGCAGCCGACCCGGGACAGCCTCTGGAAACACCATATATTTT; CDR3 protein: CASSRPGTASGNTIYF; D gene: TRBD1; clone size: .; J gene: TRBJ1-3; V gene: TRBV6-6
CDR3 DNA: TGCGCCAGCAGCTTGGCCGGGACTCATACCGCCATTCAGGAGGGCTACACCTTC; CDR3 protein: CASSLAGTHTAIQEGYTF; D gene: .; clone size: .; J gene: TRBJ1-2; V gene: TRBV5-1
CDR3 DNA: TGTGCCAGCACCCCTAGCGGGGGGGCCTCTGGGGCCAACGTCCTGACTTTC; CDR3 protein: CASTPSGGASGANVLTF; D gene: TRBD2; clone size: .; J gene: TRBJ2-6; V gene: TRBV4-2
CDR3 DNA: TGTGCCAGCAGCCCATATCGGGGCTCCTACAATGAGCAGTTCTTC; CDR3 protein: CASSPYRGSYNEQFF; D gene: .; clone size: .; J gene: TRBJ2-1; V gene: TRBV28
CDR3 DNA: TGTGCCAGCAGTGAGGCAGTTAACTATGGCTACACCTTC; CDR3 protein: CASSEAVNYGYTF; D gene: .; clone size: .; J gene: TRBJ1-2; V gene: TRBV6-1
CDR3 DNA: TGTGCCAGCAGGCGGGACAGCCAAGAGACCCAGTACTTC; CDR3 protein: CASRRDSQETQYF; D gene: .; clone size: .; J gene: TRBJ2-5; V gene: TRBV2
CDR3 DNA: TGTGCCAGCAGCTACGGGGCCCCGGCGGACACCATATATTTT; CDR3 protein: CASSYGAPADTIYF; D gene: .; clone size: .; J gene: TRBJ1-3; V gene: TRBV13
CDR3 DNA: TGTGCCAGCAGCACAGGGAATACGAACACTGAAGCTTTCTTT; CDR3 protein: CASSTGNTNTEAFF; D gene: .; clone size: once; J gene: TRBJ1-1; V gene: TRBV6-5
CDR3 DNA: TGTGCCAGTAGTATGTACAGGGGAAATAATTCACCCCTCCACTTT; CDR3 protein: CASSMYRGNNSPLHF; D gene: TRBD1; clone size: .; J gene: TRBJ1-6; V gene: TRBV19
CDR3 DNA: TGTGCCAGCAGTCGAGGACACCGGGGAAACTATGGCTACACCTTC; CDR3 protein: CASSRGHRGNYGYTF; D gene: .; clone size: .; J gene: TRBJ1-2; V gene: TRBV6-5
CDR3 DNA: TGTGCCAGCAGTTACTCTGGGGGAGGCTATGGCTACACCTTC; CDR3 protein: CASSYSGGGYGYTF; D gene: .; clone size: once; J gene: TRBJ1-2; V gene: TRBV6-2/TRBV6-3
CDR3 DNA: TGCAGCGTTGTCCAGGGGTCGGGCCAGCCCCAGCATTTT; CDR3 protein: CSVVQGSGQPQHF; D gene: .; clone size: .; J gene: TRBJ1-5; V gene: TRBV29-1
CDR3 DNA: TGTGCCAGCAGTTTAATTAATCAGCCCCAGCATTTT; CDR3 protein: CASSLINQPQHF; D gene: .; clone size: .; J gene: TRBJ1-5; V gene: TRBV27
CDR3 DNA: TGTGCCAGCAGTGAAGCGGCAGGGGGCGGGGAGCAGTACTTC; CDR3 protein: CASSEAAGGGEQYF; D gene: TRBD1; clone size: .; J gene: TRBJ2-7; V gene: TRBV6-1
CDR3 DNA: TGCGCCAGCAGCTTGGCGGCCGGAACAACCTACAATGAGCAGTTCTTC; CDR3 protein: CASSLAAGTTYNEQFF; D gene: .; clone size: .; J gene: TRBJ2-1; V gene: TRBV5-1
CDR3 DNA: TGCGCCAGCAGCCAAGATACGGTCGCTGAAGCTTTCTTT; CDR3 protein: CASSQDTVAEAFF; D gene: .; clone size: .; J gene: TRBJ1-1; V gene: TRBV4-1